This T cell receptor (beta chain) was captured by sequencing in a study of cytomegalovirus exposure and HLA in healthy donors. The CDR3 covers 15 residues. Germline V gene sequence: CDR1 MGHRA, CDR2 YSYEKL. V was trimmed by 1 base and J by 8 bases, leaving 15 bases between them. Study-wide findings and caveats: For cytomegalovirus status, the classifier reportedly gave diagnoses with high specificity and sensitivity.

This clone was counted a few times. The antigen remains unidentified. Libraries were prepared by immunoSEQ multiplex PCR; TCRdb keeps only in-frame clonotypes and omits some of them. The sample has tens of thousands of clones, 70% to 90% seen once. Sequenced material: PBMCs. The receptor's source is a woman aged 18 to 35 in good health and CMV-seropositive. This sequence joins TRBV4-1 and TRBJ2-1, with D possibly being TRBD2 (5 bases). CDR3 in DNA: TGCGCCAGCAGCCAAGTACTAGGCAGGTTTGATGAGCAGTTCTTC. Protein: CASSQVLGRFDEQFF.